These 13 T cell receptor beta chains came from one sample sequenced in a study of beta chain features in type 1 diabetes. Isolated RNA was reverse transcribed in full, so expressed TCRB transcripts were sequenced. The protocol was immunoSEQ multiplex PCR, while the TCRdb copy is restricted to in-frame clones and leaves out a portion. This table holds around 320,000 clones, less than 15% found once. Sequenced: central memory CD4+ T cells from blood. The source of these receptors is a man aged 25-45 years in good health.

There are a few counts of this clone. The chain uses TRBV5-4 and TRBJ2-5, with D possibly matching TRBD2 (6 bases). The CDR3 is 13 amino acids. The ends were cut back, 3 bases at V and 4 bases at J, with 10 bases in the middle. Germline V gene lookup returns CDR1 SGHNT and CDR2 YYREEE (reference sequence). The CDR3 nucleotides read TGTGCCAGCAGCTCTCTAGCGATAGAGACCCAGTACTTC. It translates to CASSSLAIETQYF.

The table lists this clone with a few counts. The same CDR3 can be traced to other DNA sequences in this sample. This chain uses TRBV6-6 with TRBJ1-4; unclear D gene. CDR1 is MNHNY and CDR2 is SVGAGI in the germline V gene (reference sequence). V was shortened by 2 bases and J by 8 bases, with 12 bases between the two germline ends. This CDR3 spans 14 amino acids. Here the CDR3 reads CASSYDMQGEKLFF. Written as DNA, the CDR3 is TGTGCCAGCAGTTACGACATGCAAGGGGAAAAACTGTTTTTT.

The table lists this clone with a few counts. J is TRBJ2-7 and V is TRBV5-6; 8 bases fit TRBD1. Germline V gives CDR1 SGHDT, CDR2 YYEEEE. V shed 4 bases and J 7 bases; nucleotides not matched to a gene: 4. The CDR3 is 12 residues long. As DNA, the CDR3 is TGTGCCAGCAGCCGCAGGGGGCCTGAGCAGTACGTC. Protein sequence: CASSRRGPEQYV.

The V gene is TRBV5-4, the J gene TRBJ2-1; D gene ambiguous. Deletions cut 0 bases from V and 9 bases from J, with 7 bases between. Germline V lookup: CDR1 SGHNT, CDR2 YYREEE (reference sequence). The length of the CDR3 is 12 residues. This CDR3 reads CASSLGEIEQFF. In DNA, the CDR3 is TGTGCCAGCAGCTTGGGTGAAATTGAGCAGTTCTTC.

V and J are TRBV6-5 and TRBJ2-1, with 9 bases identical to TRBD2. Germline V gives CDR1 MNHEY, CDR2 SVGAGI. V was clipped by 8 bases and J by 2 bases; unmatched bases: 7. This CDR3 comprises 15 residues. The CDR3 nucleotides read TGTGCCAGCGACCGGGCTAGCGGGACCTACAATGAGCAGTTCTTC. This codes for CASDRASGTYNEQFF.

The chain couples TRBV5-5 to TRBJ2-2, with D perhaps TRBD1 (5 bases). From germline, CDR1 is SGHKS and CDR2 YYEKEE (reference sequence). The V and J ends lost 4 bases and 4 bases respectively, with 14 bases between them. CDR3 length: 15 residues. DNA of the CDR3: TGTGCCAGCAGCACACTTGGACACGCCACCGGGGAGCTGTTTTTT. The encoded protein is CASSTLGHATGELFF. Based on the CDR3 plus reference TRBV5-5 and TRBJ2-2, the full variable domain is DAGVTQSPTHLIKTRGQQVTLRCSPISGHKSVSWYQQVLGQGPQFIFQYYEKEERGRGNFPDRFSARQFPNYSSELNVNALLLGDSALYLCASSTLGHATGELFFGEGSRLTVL.

The V and J genes are TRBV19 and TRBJ1-3; 8 nucleotides line up with TRBD1. The J segment lost 0 bases and the V segment lost 6 bases, leaving 1 base of the junction unmatched. This CDR3 is 14 amino acids long. Germline CDR1 reads LNHDA; CDR2 reads SQIVND (reference sequence). The CDR3, as DNA: TGTGCCAGTAGGGACAGGGACTCTGGAAACACCATATATTTT. Translated, it gives CASRDRDSGNTIYF. The whole variable domain, filled in from reference TRBV19 and TRBJ1-3, reads DGGITQSPKYLFRKEGQNVTLSCEQNLNHDAMYWYRQDPGQGLRLIYYSQIVNDFQKGDIAEGYSVSREKKESFPLTVTSAQKNPTAFYLCASRDRDSGNTIYFGEGSWLTVV.

This clone was seen a few times. This chain links TRBV7-2 with TRBJ2-5; 11 nucleotides agree with TRBD1. The CDR3 length is 14 residues. The V and J ends lost 6 bases and 7 bases, in that order; junction bases with no gene match: 7. Germline V CDR1 and CDR2: SGHTA, FQGNSA. The CDR3 nucleotides read TGTGCCAGCAGTGCGGACAGGGGGCTTGGGACCCAGTACTTC. Translating it yields CASSADRGLGTQYF.

V gene TRBV18 combines with J gene TRBJ2-5; weak D call: TRBD2 (6 bases). The CDR3 runs to 13 residues. Trimming shortened V by 3 bases and J by 4 bases, and 9 bases separated the two germline ends. Germline assignment: CDR1 KGHSH and CDR2 LQKENI. CDR3 nucleotides: TGTGCCAGCTCACCGAGGGGAGGAGAGACCCAGTACTTC. Protein: CASSPRGGETQYF.

V is TRBV7-8 and J is TRBJ2-2; possibly TRBD1 for D (6 bases). The CDR3 length is 18 residues. CDR1 and CDR2 (germline): SGHVS, FQNEAQ. Trimming left V 5 bases short and J 5 bases short, with 24 bases between. The CDR3 region is CASSRSQGRAPGTGELFF. The CDR3 DNA follows: TGTGCCAGCAGCCGTTCCCAGGGGCGGGCCCCCGGGACCGGGGAGCTGTTTTTT.

In its sample, this clone was seen many times. CDR3 protein: CASSQDTVGGNSPLHF. The CDR3, as DNA: TGCGCCAGCAGTCAGGACACCGTCGGGGGTAATTCACCCCTCCACTTT. This chain joins TRBV5-1 and TRBJ1-6; tentatively, D is TRBD1 (5 bases). The V end lost 5 bases, the J end lost 6 bases, and 18 bases lay between the germline ends. Germline V gene lookup returns CDR1 SGHRS and CDR2 YFSETQ. This CDR3 contains 16 residues.

This clone was seen more than once but under ten times. The rearrangement uses TRBV5-4 and TRBJ2-2; D is possibly TRBD1 (5 bases). The V and J ends lost 2 bases and 0 bases respectively, with 11 bases between them. CDR3 size: 16 residues. In germline, CDR1 is SGHNT, CDR2 YYREEE (reference sequence). The CDR3 sequence: CASSLDPGTNTGELFF. CDR3 DNA: TGTGCCAGCAGCTTAGATCCAGGGACGAACACCGGGGAGCTGTTTTTT.

This clone has only a few counts. The V call is TRBV4-3, the J call TRBJ1-5; D uncertain. The V and J ends lost 0 bases and 6 bases respectively, with 12 bases between them. CDR3 length: 15 residues. Looked up from germline, CDR1 is LGHNA and CDR2 is YSLEER. CDR3 in amino acids: CASSQDLAGIQPQHF. CDR3 bases: TGCGCCAGCAGCCAAGATCTAGCCGGTATTCAGCCCCAGCATTTT.